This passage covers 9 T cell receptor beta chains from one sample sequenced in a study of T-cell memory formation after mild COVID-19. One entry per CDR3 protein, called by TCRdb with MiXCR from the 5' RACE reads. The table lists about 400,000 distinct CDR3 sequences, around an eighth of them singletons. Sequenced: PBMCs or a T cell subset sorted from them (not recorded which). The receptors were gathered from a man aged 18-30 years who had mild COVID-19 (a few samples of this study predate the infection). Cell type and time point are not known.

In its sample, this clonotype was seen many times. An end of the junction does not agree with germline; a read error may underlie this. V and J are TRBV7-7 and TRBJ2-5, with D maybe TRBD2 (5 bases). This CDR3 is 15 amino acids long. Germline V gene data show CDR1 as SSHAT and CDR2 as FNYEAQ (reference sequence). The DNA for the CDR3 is TGTGCTAGCACCCGGGGTTTAAACCTCCAAGAGACCCAGTACTTC. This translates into CASTRGLNLQETQYF.

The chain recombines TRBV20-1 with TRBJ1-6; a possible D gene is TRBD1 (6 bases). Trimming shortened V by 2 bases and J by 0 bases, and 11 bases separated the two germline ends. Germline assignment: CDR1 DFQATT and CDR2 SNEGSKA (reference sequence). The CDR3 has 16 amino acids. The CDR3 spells CSARKTDSSYNSPLHF. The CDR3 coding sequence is TGCAGTGCTAGAAAGACGGACAGCTCCTATAATTCACCCCTCCACTTT.

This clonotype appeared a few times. CDR3 coding DNA: TGTGCCAGTTACACCGGGACAGCCTATGGCTACACCTTC. Its protein product is CASYTGTAYGYTF. This chain links TRBV19 with TRBJ1-2; TRBD1 matches 7 bases. The CDR3 totals 13 residues. The germline V gene encodes CDR1 LNHDA and CDR2 SQIVND (reference sequence). With 8 bases clipped from V and 4 bases from J, the junction kept 7 bases outside the gene matches. Full variable domain (outside the CDR3, taken from reference TRBV19 and TRBJ1-2): DGGITQSPKYLFRKEGQNVTLSCEQNLNHDAMYWYRQDPGQGLRLIYYSQIVNDFQKGDIAEGYSVSREKKESFPLTVTSAQKNPTAFYLCASYTGTAYGYTFGSGTRLTVV.

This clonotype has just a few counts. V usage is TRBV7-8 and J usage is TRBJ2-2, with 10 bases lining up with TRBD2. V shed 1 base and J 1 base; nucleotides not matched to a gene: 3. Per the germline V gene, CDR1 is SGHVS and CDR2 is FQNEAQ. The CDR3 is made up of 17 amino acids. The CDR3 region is CASSLVAGGRNTGELFF. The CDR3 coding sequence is TGTGCCAGCAGCTTAGTAGCGGGGGGCCGGAACACCGGGGAGCTGTTTTTT.

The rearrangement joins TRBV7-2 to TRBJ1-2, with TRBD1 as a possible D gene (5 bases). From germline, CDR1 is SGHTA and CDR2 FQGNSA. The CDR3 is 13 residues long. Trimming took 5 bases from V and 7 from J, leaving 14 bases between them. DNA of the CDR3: TGTGCCAGCAGCCCCCCGGGGGTGACTGGCTACACCTTC. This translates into CASSPPGVTGYTF.

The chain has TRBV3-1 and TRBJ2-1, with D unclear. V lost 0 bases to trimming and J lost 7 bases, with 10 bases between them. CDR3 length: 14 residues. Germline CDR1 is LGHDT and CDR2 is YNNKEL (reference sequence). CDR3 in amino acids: CASSQDRVSNEQFF. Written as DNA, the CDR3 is TGTGCCAGCAGCCAAGATCGGGTCAGTAATGAGCAGTTCTTC.

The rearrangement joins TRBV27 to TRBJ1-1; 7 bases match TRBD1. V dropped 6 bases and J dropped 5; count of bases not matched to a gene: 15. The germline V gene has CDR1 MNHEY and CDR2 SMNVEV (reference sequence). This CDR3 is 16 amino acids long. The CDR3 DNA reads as TGTGCCAGCAGCCCTAACACCATGAGGGGGCGAACTGAAGCTTTCTTT. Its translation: CASSPNTMRGRTEAFF.

DNA for the CDR3: TGTGCCAGCTCAAGGAGGGGTCCGAGGGTCGAAGGGTATCAGCCCCAGCATTTT. It encodes CASSRRGPRVEGYQPQHF. The rearrangement links TRBV18 to TRBJ1-5; D is perhaps TRBD1 (5 bases). The CDR3 covers 18 residues. Germline assignment: CDR1 KGHSH and CDR2 LQKENI. V dropped 5 bases and J dropped 5 bases, with 25 bases sitting between them.

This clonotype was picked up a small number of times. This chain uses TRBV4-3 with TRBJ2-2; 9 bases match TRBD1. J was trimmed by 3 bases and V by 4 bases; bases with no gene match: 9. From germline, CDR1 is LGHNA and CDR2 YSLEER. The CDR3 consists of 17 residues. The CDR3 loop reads CASSPRDRDWDTGELFF. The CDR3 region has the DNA TGCGCCAGCAGCCCCCGGGACAGGGATTGGGACACCGGGGAGCTGTTTTTT.